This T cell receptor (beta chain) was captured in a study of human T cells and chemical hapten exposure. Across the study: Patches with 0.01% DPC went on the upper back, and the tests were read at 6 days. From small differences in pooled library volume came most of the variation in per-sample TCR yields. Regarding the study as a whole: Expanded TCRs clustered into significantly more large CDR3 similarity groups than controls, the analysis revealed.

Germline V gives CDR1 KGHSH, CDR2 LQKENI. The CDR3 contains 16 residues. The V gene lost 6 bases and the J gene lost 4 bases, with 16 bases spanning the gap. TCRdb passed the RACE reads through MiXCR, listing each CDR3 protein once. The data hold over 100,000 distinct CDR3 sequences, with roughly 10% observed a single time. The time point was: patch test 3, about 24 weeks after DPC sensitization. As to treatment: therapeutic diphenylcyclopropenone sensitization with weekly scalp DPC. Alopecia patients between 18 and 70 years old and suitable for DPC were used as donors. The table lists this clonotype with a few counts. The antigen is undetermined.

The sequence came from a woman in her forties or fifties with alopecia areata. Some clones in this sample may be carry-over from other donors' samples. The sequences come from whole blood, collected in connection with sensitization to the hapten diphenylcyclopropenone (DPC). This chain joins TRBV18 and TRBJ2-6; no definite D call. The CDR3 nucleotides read TGTGCCAGCTCCGAAGGGTTAGTAACCGGGGCCAACGTCCTGACTTTC. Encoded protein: CASSEGLVTGANVLTF.